This T cell receptor beta chain was sequenced during a study of blood T cell repertoires in COVID-19. Germline assignment: CDR1 SQVTM and CDR2 ANQGSEA. With 7 bases clipped from V and 1 base from J, the junction kept 2 bases outside the gene matches. The CDR3 contains 12 residues. Here immunoSEQ multiplex PCR was the method, and the copy in TCRdb shows in-frame clones only, minus some. The profile shows about 130,000 clones, 78% of them singletons. This clone was found a few times. The TCR originated in a woman between 45 and 65 years old who had recovered from COVID-19. The chain is built from TRBV29-1 and TRBJ1-1; 8 nucleotides match TRBD1. What was sequenced was PBMCs or T cells enriched from blood (not recorded which). The CDR3 reads CSAGTGNTEAFF. In DNA, the CDR3 is TGCAGCGCAGGGACAGGGAACACTGAAGCTTTCTTT.